The 25 T cell receptor beta chains given below trace back to one sample, sequenced in a study of Graves' ophthalmopathy and Graves' hyperthyroidism. For repertoire sequencing, the TCR beta CDR3 regions were amplified from RNA transcripts. Following a first-round RT-PCR that used HTBI primers, a second-round multiplex PCR was carried out. MiXCR was run by TCRdb on the multiplex PCR reads, yielding one entry per CDR3 protein. The sample holds about 700,000 distinct CDR3 sequences, around 40% seen once. Sample: peripheral blood. These receptors all come from an adult man with Graves' ophthalmopathy.

This clonotype appeared a single time. At one end, the junction sequence differs from germline, possibly due to a read error. The chain carries TRBV10-3 and TRBJ1-1, with D uncertain. The CDR3 runs to 15 residues. The V gene's germline CDR1 is ENHRY and CDR2 SYGVKD. The CDR3 protein is CASSYSPQLNTEAFF. CDR3 coding DNA: TGTGCCAGCAGTTACTCCCCACAGCTGAACACTGAAGCTTTCTTT.

The J gene is TRBJ2-2, the V gene TRBV7-9, with D possibly being TRBD2 (6 bases). Germline lookup yields CDR1 SEHNR and CDR2 FQNEAQ (reference sequence). The CDR3 spans 15 residues. V was trimmed by 1 base and J by 4 bases, leaving 10 bases between them. CDR3 sequence reads: CASSLGGVSTGELFF. The CDR3 DNA reads as TGTGCCAGCAGCTTAGGCGGGGTGAGCACCGGGGAGCTGTTTTTT.

In its sample, this clonotype was seen once. A read error may be the cause here, since a much bigger clone is one base away. V usage is TRBV11-2 and J usage is TRBJ2-7; D not certain. The germline V gene has CDR1 SGHAT and CDR2 FQNNGV. The CDR3 is 14 residues long. V was cut by 11 bases and J by 0 bases, with 17 bases left in between. The CDR3 region has the DNA TGTGCCGGCTCACCAAGTCAGAGCTCCTACGAGCAGTACTTC. Amino acids: CAGSPSQSSYEQYF.

This clonotype was recorded at least ten times. CDR3 sequence (DNA): TGTGCCAGTAGGACAGGGCTTGTGGAGACCCAGTACTTC. Amino acids: CASRTGLVETQYF. The V call is TRBV2, the J call TRBJ2-5; 8 nucleotides agree with TRBD1. V was clipped by 9 bases and J by 5 bases; unmatched bases: 8. CDR1 and CDR2 from the germline V gene are SNHLY and FYNNEI. The CDR3 is 13 amino acids.

This clonotype was observed a few times. CDR3 loop: CATSDRQGASTGELFF. In DNA form, the CDR3 reads TGTGCCACCAGTGATCGACAGGGGGCGAGCACCGGGGAGCTGTTTTTT. The chain links TRBV24-1 to TRBJ2-2; 10 positions agree with TRBD1. The CDR3 contains 16 residues. CDR1 is KGHDR, CDR2 SFDVKD, per germline. Losses at the gene ends were 3 bases for V and 4 bases for J; bases not matched to a gene: 4.

This clonotype was detected only a few times. V usage is TRBV7-2 and J usage is TRBJ1-6; D not certain. Per the germline V gene, CDR1 is SGHTA and CDR2 is FQGNSA. The CDR3 loop spans 17 amino acids. V gave up 2 bases and J gave up 8 bases, with 19 bases separating them. The CDR3 region has the DNA TGTGCCAGCAGCTTAATAGCGGGTCGGGGAGTGGATTCACCCCTCCACTTT. Protein sequence: CASSLIAGRGVDSPLHF.

This chain connects TRBV7-2 to TRBJ1-6; 8 bases align to TRBD1. V dropped 6 bases and J dropped 7; count of bases not matched to a gene: 8. CDR3 length: 15 amino acids. Germline CDR1 SGHTA, CDR2 FQGNSA. In DNA form, the CDR3 reads TGTGCCAGCAGTTTGCAGACAGGGGAAAATTCACCCCTCCACTTT. Amino acid sequence: CASSLQTGENSPLHF.

This clonotype was seen at least ten times. The chain links TRBV2 to TRBJ1-4; D gene uncertain. CDR1 and CDR2 (germline): SNHLY, FYNNEI. V was shortened by 6 bases and J by 2 bases, with 13 bases between the two germline ends. CDR3 length: 15 residues. CDR3 in amino acids: CASRRTPGTNEKLFF. CDR3 DNA: TGTGCCAGCAGGCGGACGCCGGGGACTAATGAAAAACTGTTTTTT.

As concerns this clonotype: A much larger clone lies a single base off, so this may be a read error. CDR3 in DNA: TGTGTCAGCAGCTTCCTCTCCAGGTTAGGCCAAGAGACCCAGTACTTC. Protein: CVSSFLSRLGQETQYF. The chain uses TRBV7-9 and TRBJ2-5; D gene ambiguous. Looked up from germline, CDR1 is SEHNR and CDR2 is FQNEAQ (reference sequence). CDR3 length: 16 amino acids.

Many counts were recorded for this clonotype. One junction end does not reproduce the germline sequence, and a read error may be involved. The V gene is TRBV29-1, the J gene TRBJ2-6; D unclear. CDR1 SQVTM and CDR2 ANQGSEA come from the germline V gene. The CDR3 length is 14 residues. The chain's CDR3 is CSVEESSGANVLTF. Written as DNA, the CDR3 is TGCAGCGTAGAAGAGAGCTCTGGGGCCAACGTCCTGACTTTC.

The V call is TRBV6-1, the J call TRBJ1-4, with 9 bases fitting TRBD1. V lost 6 bases and J lost 6; bases outside the gene matches: 5. The V gene's germline CDR1 is MNHNS and CDR2 SASEGT. There are 14 residues in the CDR3. CDR3 amino acids: CASSSGTGYEKLFF. CDR3 nucleotide sequence: TGTGCCAGCAGCTCCGGGACAGGGTATGAAAAACTGTTTTTT.

With regard to this clonotype: This CDR3 is missing its conserved last phenylalanine or tryptophan, likely due to a read error. The chain is built from TRBV9 and TRBJ2-5; possibly TRBD2 for D (5 bases). The germline V and J ends were trimmed by 6 bases and 6 bases, with 15 bases remaining between them. The germline V gene encodes CDR1 SGDLS and CDR2 YYNGEE. This CDR3 is built from 13 residues. The DNA of the CDR3 is TGTGCCAGCACCAGAGAGGGTGAAAAGACCCAGTACCTC. Translating it yields CASTREGEKTQYL.

This clonotype has at least ten counts. The rearrangement links TRBV9 to TRBJ1-5; 7 positions agree with TRBD1. Trimming at V came to 7 bases and at J to 0 bases, leaving 7 bases not matched to a gene. From germline, CDR1 is SGDLS and CDR2 YYNGEE. The CDR3 loop spans 15 amino acids. The CDR3 sequence: CASGGQSVSNQPQHF. The CDR3 DNA reads TGTGCCAGCGGGGGACAGTCGGTTAGCAATCAGCCCCAGCATTTT. The variable domain in full, completed from reference TRBV9 and TRBJ1-5, reads DSGVTQTPKHLITATGQRVTLRCSPRSGDLSVYWYQQSLDQGLQFLIQYYNGEERAKGNILERFSAQQFPDLHSELNLSSLELGDSALYFCASGGQSVSNQPQHFGDGTRLSIL.

The chain is built from TRBV7-2 and TRBJ1-2; 10 bases align to TRBD1. This CDR3 region has 14 residues. In germline, CDR1 is SGHTA, CDR2 FQGNSA. V dropped 8 bases and J dropped 4; count of bases not matched to a gene: 7. CDR3 nucleotide sequence: TGTGCCAGCCGAAGACAGGGGGCTTTCTATGGCTACACCTTC. Translating it yields CASRRQGAFYGYTF.

The chain uses TRBV7-9 and TRBJ2-5, with 7 positions matching TRBD2. V lost 1 base to trimming and J lost 4 bases; unmatched junction nucleotides: 6. This CDR3 is 15 amino acids long. The germline CDR1 and CDR2 sequences are SEHNR and FQNEAQ (reference sequence). Here the CDR3 reads CASSLDSGLGETQYF. The CDR3 DNA follows: TGTGCCAGCAGCTTAGATAGCGGGTTGGGAGAGACCCAGTACTTC.

The table lists this clonotype with a count of one. The chain links TRBV7-9 to TRBJ2-7; 8 nucleotides match TRBD1. With 6 bases clipped from V and 9 bases from J, the junction kept 13 bases outside the gene matches. The CDR3 length is 14 residues. Germline lookup yields CDR1 SEHNR and CDR2 FQNEAQ (reference sequence). The DNA for the CDR3 is TGTGCCAGCAGTCCCCCCGGACAGGGCAAAGGGCAGTACTTC. This sequence encodes CASSPPGQGKGQYF.

This chain joins TRBV7-2 and TRBJ2-7; 9 nucleotides match TRBD2. The CDR3 totals 16 residues. J lost 4 bases, V lost 6 bases, and 13 bases had no gene match. Germline V lookup: CDR1 SGHTA, CDR2 FQGNSA. CDR3 residues: CASSSIAGENLYEQYF. The CDR3 bases are TGTGCCAGCAGTTCAATAGCGGGAGAGAACCTATACGAGCAGTACTTC.

V usage is TRBV20-1 and J usage is TRBJ2-7; D uncertain. Germline values: CDR1 DFQATT, CDR2 SNEGSKA (reference sequence). CDR3 size: 13 residues. Trimming left V 3 bases short and J 0 bases short, with 9 bases between. The CDR3 spells CSASSDVSYEQYV. Written as DNA, the CDR3 is TGCAGTGCTAGTAGTGACGTCTCCTACGAGCAGTACGTC.

This chain links TRBV7-9 with TRBJ2-6; D unclear. V was clipped by 5 bases and J by 5 bases, with 10 bases between them. The V gene's germline CDR1 is SEHNR and CDR2 FQNEAQ (reference sequence). The CDR3 sequence is 14 residues long. As DNA, the CDR3 is TGTGCCAGCAGCCTCCAAGCTAGGGCCAACGTCCTGACTTTC. Translation gives CASSLQARANVLTF.

This clonotype was seen a handful of times. The rearrangement uses TRBV25-1 and TRBJ1-1, with TRBD1 as a possible D gene (6 bases). CDR3 size: 13 residues. CDR1 MGHDK and CDR2 SYGVNS come from the germline V gene. Trimming removed 8 bases from V and 4 bases from J, with 14 bases in between. The CDR3 reads CASSPVGGTEAFF. CDR3 nucleotide sequence: TGTGCCAGCTCACCAGTAGGGGGCACTGAAGCTTTCTTT. Full variable domain (outside the CDR3, taken from reference TRBV25-1 and TRBJ1-1): EADIYQTPRYLVIGTGKKITLECSQTMGHDKMYWYQQDPGMELHLIHYSYGVNSTEKGDLSSESTVSRIRTEHFPLTLESARPSHTSQYLCASSPVGGTEAFFGQGTRLTVV.

This clonotype was seen many times. V and J are TRBV2 and TRBJ1-4; D gene unclear. In germline, CDR1 is SNHLY, CDR2 FYNNEI. Trimming stripped 2 bases from V and 6 bases from J, with 4 bases between. The CDR3 spans 12 residues. The CDR3 sequence is CASSENHEKLFF. DNA for the CDR3: TGTGCCAGCAGTGAAAACCATGAAAAACTGTTTTTT.

This clonotype came up many times. The V and J genes are TRBV9 and TRBJ1-1, with D hard to call. Germline CDR1 reads SGDLS; CDR2 reads YYNGEE. There are 11 residues in the CDR3. V lost 5 bases and J 7 bases, leaving 9 bases between the germline ends. The CDR3 spells CASRLTGEAFF. The CDR3 DNA sequence: TGTGCCAGCAGATTGACGGGTGAAGCTTTCTTT.

This sequence joins TRBV5-4 and TRBJ1-1; 7 bases are a match to TRBD1. Germline CDR1 and CDR2: SGHNT and YYREEE (reference sequence). The trim removed 4 bases at V and 7 bases at J, leaving 7 bases unmatched. CDR3 length equals 13 residues. The chain's CDR3 is CASSPGWDSEAFF. The CDR3, as DNA: TGTGCCAGCAGCCCGGGGTGGGACAGTGAAGCTTTCTTT.

CDR3 sequence (DNA): TGCAGTGCCAACCCCCGGGACAGCCTTTATCAGCCCCAGCATTTT. Protein product: CSANPRDSLYQPQHF. The rearrangement uses TRBV20-1 and TRBJ1-5, with 7 nucleotides matching TRBD1. CDR3 length: 15 residues. CDR1 is DFQATT, CDR2 SNEGSKA, per germline (reference sequence). V shed 6 bases, J shed 5 bases, and the junction held 13 bases outside the gene matches.

The rearrangement links TRBV20-1 to TRBJ2-6, with 12 bases lining up with TRBD1. Germline V gene lookup returns CDR1 DFQATT and CDR2 SNEGSKA (reference sequence). V was clipped by 6 bases and J by 4 bases; unmatched bases: 4. This CDR3 has 15 residues. This CDR3 reads CSARDRGLGANVLTF. CDR3 nucleotides: TGCAGTGCCAGGGACAGGGGGCTGGGGGCCAACGTCCTGACTTTC.